These T cell receptor beta chains were read from a single sample in a study of T cells in Graves' hyperthyroidism and ophthalmopathy. TCRdb used MiXCR to reprocess the multiplex PCR reads, holding one entry per CDR3 protein. The data hold approximately 600,000 distinct CDR3 sequences, with under 25% observed a single time. Source material: blood. Every receptor here comes from a man aged 30 to 45 with Graves' ophthalmopathy. The CDR3 runs from the conserved cysteine through the conserved F or W. A D gene is named only where the DNA matches it firmly. Size tells how often a clone was seen (once, few, many) or the class of an expanded clone, and some rows leave it out.

clone size: few
D gene: TRBD2
J gene: TRBJ2-2
V gene: TRBV3-1
CDR3 protein: CASSQSKPRLAGAGELFF
CDR3 DNA: TGTGCCAGCAGCCAATCCAAACCGCGACTAGCGGGAGCCGGGGAGCTGTTTTTT

clone size: NA
D gene: TRBD2
J gene: TRBJ2-5
V gene: TRBV29-1
CDR3 protein: CSVDPSAGGETQYF
CDR3 DNA: TGCAGCGTTGACCCCTCAGCGGGAGGCGAGACCCAGTACTTC

clone size: NA
D gene: TRBD1
J gene: TRBJ2-7
V gene: TRBV25-1
CDR3 protein: CASTRGQDDEQYF
CDR3 DNA: TGTGCCAGCACGCGGGGACAGGATGACGAGCAGTACTTC

clone size: NA
D gene: NA
J gene: TRBJ2-6
V gene: TRBV7-3
CDR3 protein: CASSGPGANVLTF
CDR3 DNA: TGTGCCAGCAGCGGACCCGGGGCCAACGTCCTGACTTTC

clone size: NA
D gene: TRBD2
J gene: TRBJ2-3
V gene: TRBV20-1
CDR3 protein: CSARGTSEGTQYF
CDR3 DNA: TGCAGTGCTAGGGGGACTAGCGAGGGTACGCAGTATTTT

clone size: NA
D gene: NA
J gene: TRBJ1-6
V gene: TRBV30
CDR3 protein: CAWRAGGHINSPLHF
CDR3 DNA: TGTGCCTGGAGGGCGGGAGGGCACATTAATTCACCCCTCCACTTT

clone size: NA
D gene: TRBD2
J gene: TRBJ2-7
V gene: TRBV11-2
CDR3 protein: CASSRAGGSYDEQYF
CDR3 DNA: TGTGCCAGCAGCCGAGCGGGAGGCAGCTATGACGAGCAGTACTTC

clone size: many
D gene: NA
J gene: TRBJ1-2
V gene: TRBV28
CDR3 protein: CASSKPTGSGYGYTF
CDR3 DNA: TGTGCCAGCAGTAAACCGACAGGCTCGGGCTATGGCTACACCTTC

clone size: few
D gene: NA
J gene: TRBJ1-5
V gene: TRBV28
CDR3 protein: CASSFTVSNQPQHF
CDR3 DNA: TGTGCCAGCAGTTTTACTGTTAGCAATCAGCCCCAGCATTTT

clone size: NA
D gene: TRBD2
J gene: TRBJ2-3
V gene: TRBV6-1
CDR3 protein: CASMPGGFITDTQYF
CDR3 DNA: TGTGCCAGCATGCCCGGGGGGTTTATTACAGATACGCAGTATTTT

clone size: many
D gene: NA
J gene: TRBJ1-2
V gene: TRBV11-2
CDR3 protein: CASSLIVGGYTF
CDR3 DNA: TGTGCCAGCAGCCTCATTGTGGGGGGCTACACCTTC

clone size: few
D gene: NA
J gene: TRBJ2-1
V gene: TRBV11-3
CDR3 protein: CASSQGLDNEQFF
CDR3 DNA: TGTGCCAGCAGCCAGGGACTCGACAATGAGCAGTTCTTC

clone size: many
D gene: NA
J gene: TRBJ1-5
V gene: TRBV30
CDR3 protein: CAWSVDGGAGSNQPQHF
CDR3 DNA: TGTGCCTGGAGCGTGGACGGAGGGGCGGGGAGCAATCAGCCCCAGCATTTT

clone size: many
D gene: NA
J gene: TRBJ1-1
V gene: TRBV29-1
CDR3 protein: CSAWDGYTEAFF
CDR3 DNA: TGCAGCGCTTGGGACGGCTACACTGAAGCTTTCTTT

clone size: NA
D gene: NA
J gene: TRBJ1-1
V gene: TRBV4-2
CDR3 protein: CASSQDPPGRSTEAFF
CDR3 DNA: TGTGCCAGCAGCCAAGACCCCCCAGGGCGTAGCACTGAAGCTTTCTTT

clone size: NA
D gene: TRBD1
J gene: TRBJ1-1
V gene: TRBV6-6
CDR3 protein: CASSYSKGTNRGPGDTEAFF
CDR3 DNA: TGTGCCAGCAGTTACTCGAAGGGAACTAACAGGGGGCCCGGTGACACTGAAGCTTTCTTT

clone size: few
D gene: NA
J gene: TRBJ2-1
V gene: TRBV3-1
CDR3 protein: CASRRGAGNEQFF
CDR3 DNA: TGTGCCAGCCGCCGGGGCGCCGGCAATGAGCAGTTCTTC

clone size: NA
D gene: NA
J gene: TRBJ2-7
V gene: TRBV15
CDR3 protein: CATSSFNEQYF
CDR3 DNA: TGTGCCACCAGCAGCTTCAACGAGCAGTACTTC

clone size: NA
D gene: NA
J gene: TRBJ2-1
V gene: TRBV6-1
CDR3 protein: CASSRQDSSYNEQFF
CDR3 DNA: TGTGCCAGCAGTCGACAGGATAGCTCCTACAATGAGCAGTTCTTC

clone size: many
D gene: NA
J gene: TRBJ1-1
V gene: TRBV19
CDR3 protein: CASSIGQLNTEAFF
CDR3 DNA: TGTGCCAGTAGTATAGGACAACTGAACACTGAAGCTTTCTTT

clone size: NA
D gene: TRBD2
J gene: TRBJ2-1
V gene: TRBV6-1
CDR3 protein: CASRGGLETYNEQFF
CDR3 DNA: TGTGCCAGCAGGGGAGGACTAGAAACCTACAATGAGCAGTTCTTC

clone size: many
D gene: NA
J gene: TRBJ2-1
V gene: TRBV28
CDR3 protein: CASSTPGSYNEQFF
CDR3 DNA: TGTGCCAGCTCAACCCCAGGGTCCTACAATGAGCAGTTCTTC

clone size: many
D gene: NA
J gene: TRBJ1-5
V gene: TRBV6-6
CDR3 protein: CASSYSKGERSNQPQHF
CDR3 DNA: TGTGCCAGCAGTTACTCGAAAGGGGAACGTAGCAATCAGCCCCAGCATTTT

clone size: NA
D gene: NA
J gene: TRBJ2-2
V gene: TRBV6-5
CDR3 protein: CASSYSVTTGELFF
CDR3 DNA: TGTGCCAGCAGTTACTCTGTAACGACCGGGGAGCTGTTTTTT

clone size: NA
D gene: NA
J gene: TRBJ2-7
V gene: TRBV18
CDR3 protein: CASSITRGTYEQYF
CDR3 DNA: TGTGCCAGCTCAATAACACGCGGGACCTACGAGCAGTACTTC

clone size: few
D gene: NA
J gene: TRBJ2-5
V gene: TRBV20-1
CDR3 protein: CSASRATPGETQYF
CDR3 DNA: TGCAGTGCTAGCCGGGCCACGCCCGGGGAGACCCAGTACTTC

clone size: NA
D gene: TRBD2
J gene: TRBJ2-2
V gene: TRBV11-2
CDR3 protein: CASSLTSGRNGELFF
CDR3 DNA: TGTGCCAGCAGCTTAACTAGCGGGAGGAACGGGGAGCTGTTTTTT

clone size: NA
D gene: NA
J gene: TRBJ2-1
V gene: TRBV11-2
CDR3 protein: CASSPWGDHYNEQFF
CDR3 DNA: TGTGCCAGCAGCCCCTGGGGGGACCATTACAATGAGCAGTTCTTC

clone size: NA
D gene: NA
J gene: TRBJ2-7
V gene: TRBV20-1
CDR3 protein: CSARESLRRSSYEQYF
CDR3 DNA: TGCAGTGCTAGAGAGAGCTTACGCAGGAGCTCCTACGAGCAGTACTTC

clone size: few
D gene: NA
J gene: TRBJ1-1
V gene: TRBV28
CDR3 protein: CASSKPGKSNTEAFF
CDR3 DNA: TGTGCCAGCAGTAAGCCGGGAAAATCAAACACTGAAGCTTTCTTT

clone size: many
D gene: TRBD1
J gene: TRBJ2-7
V gene: TRBV6-1
CDR3 protein: CAAAGTGRYEQYF
CDR3 DNA: TGTGCCGCAGCCGGGACAGGGAGATACGAGCAGTACTTC